These 28 T cell receptor beta chains share one sample of origin, sequenced in a study of breast tumors, draining lymph nodes, adjacent tissues (dated by TCRdb to about 2016). Library method: multiplex PCR. Instrument used: Illumina HiSeq 2000. TCRdb's own reprocessing of the public reads used fastp at Q25 and MiXCR and kept productive beta chains. Each record represents a unique CDR3 protein, reported with the most common genes and DNA among its rows. Within this sample are 25,000 to 40,000 distinct CDR3 sequences, with roughly three fifths of them counted one time only. The ten top clones hold 18% of the sample. The sample was breast tumor tissue. The receptors were sampled from a female donor with breast cancer. Some clones in this sample may be carry-over from other donors' samples.

The J gene is TRBJ2-7, the V gene TRBV5-1; TRBD1 matches 7 bases. The CDR3 contains 17 residues. Germline V gene sequence: CDR1 SGHRS, CDR2 YFSETQ. The junction had 14 bases not matched to a gene; V was cut back by 1 base and J by 4 bases. CDR3 amino acids: CASSLNRGAQENYEQYV. CDR3 nucleotide sequence: TGCGCCAGCAGCTTGAACAGGGGCGCGCAGGAAAATTACGAGCAGTACGTC.

J is TRBJ2-2 and V is TRBV11-3; D possibly corresponds to TRBD1 (6 bases). The CDR3 extends over 17 amino acids. The germline V gene encodes CDR1 SGHNT and CDR2 YENEEA. The V and J ends lost 5 bases and 4 bases respectively, with 20 bases between them. The chain's CDR3 is CASSPPGQRTSTGELFF. The CDR3 nucleotides read TGTGCCAGCAGCCCTCCCGGACAGCGAACGAGCACCGGGGAGCTGTTTTTT.

This clonotype was detected ten times or more. V is TRBV6-4 and J is TRBJ2-1, with TRBD2 identical over 9 bases. The germline V gene encodes CDR1 MRHNA and CDR2 SNTAGT. The CDR3 runs to 15 residues. The V gene end was trimmed by 8 bases and the J gene end by 5 bases; junction bases not matched to a gene: 10. In DNA, the CDR3 is TGTGCCAGCCAAGCTGAGACTAGCGGTAACAATGAGCAGTTCTTC. Protein: CASQAETSGNNEQFF.

The gene calls are TRBV29-1 and TRBJ2-7; 10 bases fit TRBD1. Losses at the gene ends were 1 base for V and 1 base for J; bases not matched to a gene: 1. Germline assignment: CDR1 SQVTM and CDR2 ANQGSEA. This CDR3 is 14 amino acids long. The DNA of the CDR3 is TGCAGCGTTGAAGGGACAGGGGGATCCTACGAGCAGTACTTC. Translated, it gives CSVEGTGGSYEQYF.

V and J are TRBV12-3 or TRBV12-4 and TRBJ1-2; no reliable D call. The length of the CDR3 is 13 residues. Trimming took off 1 base at V and 6 bases at J, with 9 bases between the two ends. This CDR3 is CASSLGQADGYTF. Here the CDR3 DNA reads TGTGCCAGCAGTTTAGGTCAAGCGGATGGCTACACCTTC.

This clonotype is medium-sized by share. The V gene is TRBV20-1, the J gene TRBJ2-7, with 8 bases aligning to TRBD1. The CDR3 is 14 amino acids. V was clipped by 5 bases and J by 0 bases; unmatched bases: 6. Looked up from germline, CDR1 is DFQATT and CDR2 is SNEGSKA (reference sequence). CDR3: CSAPRTGNSYEQYF. DNA of the CDR3: TGCAGTGCTCCCCGGACAGGGAACTCCTACGAGCAGTACTTC.

The chain couples TRBV9 to TRBJ2-3, with no clear D. This CDR3 comprises 17 residues. Between the trimmed V and J ends, which lost 4 bases and 0 bases, there was a span of 18 bases. The germline gives CDR1 SGDLS, CDR2 YYNGEE. CDR3 protein: CASSKYQDSSSTDTQYF. CDR3 coding DNA: TGTGCCAGCAGCAAATACCAAGACTCGTCTAGCACAGATACGCAGTATTTT.

In its sample, this clonotype was seen many times. The V call is TRBV27, the J call TRBJ1-2; 9 bases are a match to TRBD1. Germline CDR1 reads MNHEY; CDR2 reads SMNVEV (reference sequence). CDR3 length: 13 residues. J gave up 8 bases and V 4 bases, and 5 bases lay outside the gene matches. CDR3 residues: CASSSGQGSGYTF. As DNA, the CDR3 is TGTGCCAGCAGTTCGGGACAGGGCAGCGGCTACACCTTC.

In its sample, this clonotype was seen many times. J is TRBJ2-1 and V is TRBV3-1; D remains ambiguous. Germline values: CDR1 LGHDT, CDR2 YNNKEL (reference sequence). This CDR3 has 11 amino acids. V lost 4 bases, J lost 8 bases, and 6 bases lay in between. CDR3 DNA sequence: TGTGCCAGCAGCCTTTACGATGAGCAGTTCTTC. Translating gives CASSLYDEQFF.

Worth noting for this clonotype: This may arise from a read error, as a much more abundant clone is one base away. The J gene is TRBJ2-6, the V gene TRBV6-1; perhaps TRBD1 as D (5 bases). CDR1 and CDR2 from the germline V gene are MNHNS and SASEGT. The CDR3 is 14 residues long. CDR3 sequence: CASSHNSGANILTF. DNA for the CDR3: TGTGCCAGCAGTCACAACTCTGGGGCCAACATCCTGACTTTC.

Points on this clonotype: One end of the junction does not line up with germline, which may come from a read error. The J gene is TRBJ2-3, the V gene TRBV5-8, with 9 bases aligning to TRBD2. The CDR3 extends over 18 amino acids. In germline, CDR1 is SGHTS, CDR2 YDEGEE. CDR3 protein: CASSLRASGALSTDTQYF. In nucleotides, the CDR3 is TGCGCCAGCAGCTTGAGGGCTAGCGGGGCCCTTAGCACAGATACGCAGTATTTT.

The chain links TRBV7-2 to TRBJ2-7; the D is unclear. CDR3 length equals 14 residues. From germline, CDR1 is SGHTA and CDR2 FQGNSA. With 5 bases removed from V and 2 bases from J, the gap between germline ends came to 13 bases. The CDR3 spells CASSPLGFTYEQYF. The CDR3 nucleotides are TGTGCCAGCAGCCCATTAGGGTTTACCTACGAGCAGTACTTC.

The chain employs TRBV7-3 and TRBJ2-5; no clear D gene. Germline-derived CDR1 and CDR2 are SGHTA and FQGTGA. The V end was cut by 5 bases, the J end by 4 bases, with 14 bases between. This CDR3 has 14 residues. The CDR3 spells CASSDASAPETQYF. In DNA, the CDR3 is TGTGCCAGCAGCGATGCCTCGGCACCAGAGACCCAGTACTTC. Together with reference TRBV7-3 and TRBJ2-5, the CDR3 gives the full variable domain: GAGVSQTPSNKVTEKGKYVELRCDPISGHTALYWYRQSLGQGPEFLIYFQGTGAADDSGLPNDRFFAVRPEGSVSTLKIQRTERGDSAVYLCASSDASAPETQYFGPGTRLLVL.

This clonotype was observed at least ten times. The V and J genes are TRBV12-3 or TRBV12-4 and TRBJ2-1; weak D call: TRBD1 (5 bases). The length of the CDR3 is 15 residues. Trimming removed 2 bases from V and 10 bases from J, with 18 bases in between. The CDR3 loop reads CASSLLFQGMGEQFF. DNA for the CDR3: TGTGCCAGCAGTTTACTGTTTCAGGGTATGGGGGAGCAGTTCTTC.

The V gene is TRBV20-1, the J gene TRBJ2-5; 7 bases align to TRBD1. Germline CDR1 is DFQATT and CDR2 is SNEGSKA (reference sequence). The CDR3 spans 14 residues. Trimming took 3 bases from V and 5 from J; bases not matched to a gene: 9. This chain's CDR3 is CSARDYRGVETQYF. DNA of the CDR3: TGCAGTGCTAGGGATTACAGGGGAGTCGAGACCCAGTACTTC.

The chain's CDR3 is CASSVSTRDEQYV. In nucleotides, the CDR3 is TGTGCCAGCTCAGTCTCGACAAGGGACGAGCAGTACGTC. The V gene is TRBV2, the J gene TRBJ2-7; D remains unclear. V was pared by 8 bases and J by 5 bases, with 16 bases between. CDR3 size: 13 residues. Per germline, CDR1 SNHLY and CDR2 FYNNEI.

The chain carries TRBV24-1 and TRBJ2-5; the D call may be TRBD1 or TRBD2 (5 bases each). Trimming took 5 bases from V and 1 from J, leaving 13 bases between them. CDR1 and CDR2 (germline): KGHDR, SFDVKD. This CDR3 is built from 15 residues. The CDR3 DNA sequence: TGTGCCACCAGTGGAGGGGACCTTTTCCAAGAGACCCAGTACTTC. Its protein product is CATSGGDLFQETQYF.

This CDR3 is CASSTSGGGGETQYF. Written as DNA, the CDR3 is TGTGCCAGCAGCACTAGCGGGGGGGGTGGAGAGACCCAGTACTTC. The chain joins TRBV7-8 to TRBJ2-5; 13 bases line up with TRBD2. V shed 5 bases, J shed 4 bases, and the junction held 4 bases outside the gene matches. The CDR3 spans 15 residues. CDR1 SGHVS and CDR2 FQNEAQ come from the germline V gene.

V is TRBV7-9 and J is TRBJ2-5; 14 nucleotides align to TRBD2. The CDR3 has 16 residues. V trimming: 5 bases; J trimming: 1 base; junction bases outside the gene matches: 3. Per germline, CDR1 SEHNR and CDR2 FQNEAQ (reference sequence). DNA for the CDR3: TGTGCCAGCAGCGAGGGACTAGCGGGGGTCCAAGAGACCCAGTACTTC. Translated, it gives CASSEGLAGVQETQYF.

This clonotype was seen only a few times. The rearrangement uses TRBV7-6 and TRBJ2-7; 8 nucleotides agree with TRBD2. Germline CDR1 SGHVS, CDR2 FNYEAQ. Trimming removed 5 bases from V and 0 bases from J; junction bases left unmatched: 9. The CDR3 sequence is 16 residues long. The CDR3 bases are TGTGCCAGCAGCCCCTATAGCGGGGAGAGCTCCTACGAGCAGTACGTC. Translating it yields CASSPYSGESSYEQYV.

This clonotype has just one count. The rearrangement links TRBV4-1 to TRBJ1-2, with 7 bases matching TRBD1. The CDR3 length is 14 residues. V dropped 1 base and J dropped 7; count of bases not matched to a gene: 6. CDR1 MGHRA and CDR2 YSYEKL come from the germline V gene. The CDR3 nucleotides are TGCGCCAGCAGCCAAGTTCAGGGGGTTCCTGGCTACACCTTC. The encoded protein is CASSQVQGVPGYTF.

With respect to this clonotype: At one end, the junction sequence differs from germline, possibly due to a read error. The gene calls are TRBV30 and TRBJ2-5, with TRBD1 as a possible D gene (8 bases). From germline, CDR1 is GTSNPN and CDR2 SVGIG (reference sequence). The CDR3 totals 16 residues. The CDR3 loop reads CAWSSETGGAQETQYF. The CDR3 coding sequence is TGCGCCTGGAGTTCCGAAACAGGGGGGGCTCAAGAGACCCAGTACTTC.

This chain links TRBV20-1 with TRBJ2-7; D is uncertain. The V and J ends lost 5 bases and 6 bases respectively, with 20 bases between them. CDR1 is DFQATT and CDR2 is SNEGSKA in the germline V gene (reference sequence). The CDR3 is 14 residues long. CDR3 loop: CSAGSLGNTAEQYF. CDR3 sequence (DNA): TGCAGTGCTGGCTCTCTCGGAAACACCGCCGAGCAGTACTTC.

The chain joins TRBV7-8 to TRBJ1-4, with 8 bases aligning to TRBD1. Germline CDR1 reads SGHVS; CDR2 reads FQNEAQ. The CDR3 is 16 residues long. J was trimmed by 5 bases and V by 4 bases; bases with no gene match: 9. CDR3 coding DNA: TGTGCCAGCAGCTGCGGCGGGACAGGACGAAATGAAAAACTGTTTTTT. The encoded protein is CASSCGGTGRNEKLFF.

The chain joins TRBV4-1 to TRBJ1-5; D not resolved. The V gene lost 1 base and the J gene lost 5 bases, with 9 bases spanning the gap. Germline CDR1 and CDR2: MGHRA and YSYEKL. The CDR3 runs to 14 residues. The CDR3, as DNA: TGCGCCAGCAGCCAAGGGATAGGGCATCAGCCCCAGCATTTT. The encoded protein is CASSQGIGHQPQHF.

Worth noting for this clonotype: This may be a read error: a much more frequent sequence differs by one nucleotide. This chain connects TRBV5-1 to TRBJ1-5, with 7 bases that match TRBD1. Germline lookup yields CDR1 SGHRS and CDR2 YFSETQ. The CDR3 is made up of 15 amino acids. CDR3 sequence: CAGSLEGTVHRPQHF. Written as DNA, the CDR3 is TGCGCCGGCAGCTTGGAGGGGACAGTCCATCGGCCCCAGCATTTT.

This clonotype showed up just a few times. The CDR3: CASSLGLASTDTQYF. CDR3 sequence (DNA): TGTGCCAGCAGCCTCGGACTAGCCTCCACAGATACGCAGTATTTT. The genes are TRBV12-3 or TRBV12-4 and TRBJ2-3; 8 bases are a match to TRBD2. This CDR3 is 15 amino acids long. V lost 6 bases and J lost 2; bases outside the gene matches: 7.

Ten or more counts support this clonotype. The J gene is TRBJ1-2, the V gene TRBV10-3; D unresolved. V was cut by 6 bases and J by 6 bases, with 17 bases left in between. The CDR3 loop spans 14 amino acids. The germline V gene encodes CDR1 ENHRY and CDR2 SYGVKD. The CDR3 DNA follows: TGTGCCATCAGACCAACGGGAGAAAGGGATGGCTACACCTTC. It specifies CAIRPTGERDGYTF.